The 15 T cell receptor beta chains reported below all come from one sample, sequenced in a study of OX40 agonist ivuxolimab in advanced cancers. The table came from immunoSEQ multiplex PCR; TCRdb's copy has only in-frame clones and leaves some out. The sample carries about 76,000 clones, almost 85% recorded once. The input for sequencing was CD4+ or CD8+ T cells sorted from blood, taken in a trial of the OX40 agonist ivuxolimab. The receptor set was obtained from an adult with an advanced solid tumor such as melanoma, head and neck, liver or kidney cancer.

This rearrangement joins TRBV5-8 to TRBJ1-2, with D unclear. The CDR3 has 13 residues. Looked up from germline, CDR1 is SGHTS and CDR2 is YDEGEE. V lost 1 base to trimming and J lost 3 bases, with 7 bases between them. CDR3 nucleotide sequence: TGTGCCAGCAGCTTGAACACCGACTATGGCTACACCTTC. Its protein product is CASSLNTDYGYTF.

The chain employs TRBV7-2 and TRBJ1-1; the D gene is possibly TRBD1 (6 bases). The length of the CDR3 is 15 residues. CDR1 is SGHTA and CDR2 is FQGNSA in the germline V gene. V gave up 5 bases and J gave up 5 bases, with 18 bases separating them. CDR3 nucleotides: TGTGCCAGCAGCCTACTACAGGGTGGAGGTACTGAAGCTTTCTTT. Its translation is CASSLLQGGGTEAFF.

The chain couples TRBV7-2 to TRBJ2-3; 11 nucleotides line up with TRBD2. This CDR3 comprises 16 residues. Germline V lookup: CDR1 SGHTA, CDR2 FQGNSA. V shed 1 base and J 9 bases; nucleotides not matched to a gene: 9. The DNA of the CDR3 is TGTGCCAGCAGCTTAGGTCTTAGCGGGGGGGCTAACACGCAGTATTTT. Amino acid sequence: CASSLGLSGGANTQYF.

The V call is TRBV5-4, the J call TRBJ1-4; TRBD1 matches at 8 bases. V trimming: 4 bases; J trimming: 7 bases; junction bases outside the gene matches: 12. The CDR3 is made up of 16 amino acids. Germline CDR1 reads SGHNT; CDR2 reads YYREEE (reference sequence). The CDR3 DNA is TGTGCCAGCAGCCCCCCACCAGGGGGCGAGCGTGAAAAACTGTTTTTT. Its translation: CASSPPPGGEREKLFF.

The CDR3 protein is CASSLHNTNTGELFF. The CDR3 DNA is TGCGCCAGCAGCTTGCACAATACGAACACCGGGGAGCTGTTTTTT. The V gene is TRBV5-1, the J gene TRBJ2-2; D is undetermined. Trimming pared 1 base from V and 0 bases from J, leaving 7 bases between. Germline V gene lookup returns CDR1 SGHRS and CDR2 YFSETQ. The CDR3 has 15 amino acids.

The CDR3 spells CASSPPGGNEQFF. CDR3 coding DNA: TGTGCCAGCTCACCACCTGGAGGGAATGAGCAGTTCTTC. This chain joins TRBV18 and TRBJ2-1; a weak D match, TRBD2 (6 bases). The length of the CDR3 is 13 residues. Per germline, CDR1 KGHSH and CDR2 LQKENI. Trimming removed 0 bases from V and 7 bases from J, with 7 bases in between.

The chain recombines TRBV4-2 with TRBJ2-7, with D possibly TRBD2 on 6 matching bases. The V gene's germline CDR1 is LGHNA and CDR2 YNFKEQ. The CDR3 consists of 12 residues. The germline V and J ends were trimmed by 4 bases and 7 bases, with 11 bases remaining between them. The CDR3 DNA is TGTGCCAGCAGCCGGGACGGGGGAGAGCAGTACTTC. The encoded protein is CASSRDGGEQYF.

The chain couples TRBV7-9 to TRBJ2-6, with D maybe TRBD1 (6 bases). The germline V gene has CDR1 SEHNR and CDR2 FQNEAQ (reference sequence). V gave up 2 bases and J gave up 4 bases, with 12 bases separating them. This CDR3 comprises 16 residues. CDR3 sequence reads: CASSLLSGVGANVLTF. The CDR3, as DNA: TGTGCCAGCAGCTTACTTTCAGGGGTCGGGGCCAACGTCCTGACTTTC.

The V call is TRBV5-4, the J call TRBJ1-2; D call uncertain. This CDR3 has 14 amino acids. V gave up 3 bases and J gave up 3 bases, with 12 bases separating them. Germline V gene lookup returns CDR1 SGHNT and CDR2 YYREEE (reference sequence). CDR3 DNA: TGTGCCAGCAGCTCCTACCCCGGGGACTATGGCTACACCTTC. Amino acids: CASSSYPGDYGYTF.

J is TRBJ1-2 and V is TRBV19, with D perhaps TRBD1 (6 bases). Trimming took 1 base from V and 7 from J, leaving 16 bases between them. The CDR3 loop spans 15 amino acids. In germline, CDR1 is LNHDA, CDR2 SQIVND (reference sequence). The CDR3 nucleotides read TGTGCCAGTAGTATAGGTCTCCGACAGGAGGGTGGCTACACCTTC. This codes for CASSIGLRQEGGYTF.

The chain carries TRBV5-6 and TRBJ1-6; 9 bases agree with TRBD1. Germline lookup yields CDR1 SGHDT and CDR2 YYEEEE. The V gene end was trimmed by 4 bases and the J gene end by 7 bases; junction bases not matched to a gene: 9. The CDR3 runs 16 residues. The CDR3: CASSGRDRVLNSPLHF. The CDR3 DNA follows: TGTGCCAGCAGCGGGAGGGACAGGGTATTGAATTCACCCCTCCACTTT.

The chain employs TRBV19 and TRBJ2-1, with TRBD1 matching over 9 bases. The J segment lost 6 bases and the V segment lost 5 bases, leaving 11 bases of the junction unmatched. This CDR3 is 16 amino acids long. Germline V gene lookup returns CDR1 LNHDA and CDR2 SQIVND (reference sequence). The CDR3 protein is CASSPRGQGFRNEQFF. The CDR3 DNA is TGTGCCAGTAGTCCAAGGGGACAGGGCTTCCGCAATGAGCAGTTCTTC.

A single count supports this clone. The chain recombines TRBV5-1 with TRBJ1-2; the D gene is possibly TRBD1 (6 bases). V was shortened by 2 bases and J by 8 bases, with 13 bases between the two germline ends. The length of the CDR3 is 13 residues. Per germline, CDR1 SGHRS and CDR2 YFSETQ. CDR3 sequence (DNA): TGCGCCAGCAGCTTACCTGGACAGTTGGGCTACACCTTC. It translates to CASSLPGQLGYTF.

This chain joins TRBV21-1 and TRBJ2-5; TRBD1 was called by the table and not checked on the DNA. TRBV21-1 is described as a pseudogene. CDR3 length: 15 amino acids. Written as DNA, the CDR3 is TGTGCCAGCAGCAACCGGGACAGGTCGCAAGAGACCCAGTACTTC. It yields the protein CASSNRDRSQETQYF.

This clone showed up just a few times. This chain joins TRBV7-3 and TRBJ2-3, with TRBD2 as a possible D gene (6 bases). V lost 5 bases, J lost 6 bases, and 15 bases lay in between. The germline gives CDR1 SGHTA, CDR2 FQGTGA. This CDR3 region has 14 residues. CDR3 sequence (DNA): TGTGCCAGCAGCATTGGGACTCCGGCGGATACGCAGTATTTT. Translation gives CASSIGTPADTQYF. Based on the CDR3 plus reference TRBV7-3 and TRBJ2-3, the full variable domain is GAGVSQTPSNKVTEKGKYVELRCDPISGHTALYWYRQSLGQGPEFLIYFQGTGAADDSGLPNDRFFAVRPEGSVSTLKIQRTERGDSAVYLCASSIGTPADTQYFGPGTRLTVL.